These 30 T cell receptor beta chains were sequenced from one sample in a study of sequential checkpoint blockade in melanoma. Measured with immunoSEQ multiplex PCR; TCRdb has only the in-frame clones, and not every one. The data show roughly 9,200 clones, roughly 25% seen once. Treatment of the sample: randomized to nivolumab then ipilimumab (arm A) or the reverse (arm B). Sequenced here: tumor tissue (inferred from file names), sampled from a patient given nivolumab and ipilimumab in sequence. The receptors stem from a human donor with melanoma.

Only a few counts were recorded for this clone. The chain recombines TRBV19 with TRBJ2-3, with 9 bases matching TRBD2. The CDR3 consists of 15 residues. V was clipped by 3 bases and J by 4 bases; unmatched bases: 5. CDR1 is LNHDA, CDR2 SQIVND, per germline (reference sequence). Here the CDR3 DNA reads TGTGCCAGTAGTATGGTAGCGGGGGTATCAGATACGCAGTATTTT. Translated, it gives CASSMVAGVSDTQYF. Complete variable domain (other parts from reference TRBV19 and TRBJ2-3): DGGITQSPKYLFRKEGQNVTLSCEQNLNHDAMYWYRQDPGQGLRLIYYSQIVNDFQKGDIAEGYSVSREKKESFPLTVTSAQKNPTAFYLCASSMVAGVSDTQYFGPGTRLTVL.

This clone was seen more than once but under ten times. The chain couples TRBV11-3 to TRBJ2-1, with D hard to call. Trimming stripped 5 bases from V and 0 bases from J, with 14 bases between. CDR1 and CDR2 from the germline V gene are SGHNT and YENEEA. The CDR3 spans 16 residues. The CDR3 DNA follows: TGTGCCAGCAGCCGGACGGGCCTTAGCTCCTACAATGAGCAGTTCTTC. This gives the protein CASSRTGLSSYNEQFF.

This clone has just a few counts. This chain links TRBV27 with TRBJ2-1, with 10 bases aligning to TRBD2. The CDR3 has 17 residues. Trimming cost V 4 bases and J 0 bases; bases outside gene matches: 6. CDR1 is MNHEY and CDR2 is SMNVEV in the germline V gene (reference sequence). The CDR3 region is CASSWTQRGGSYNEQFF. The DNA for the CDR3 is TGTGCCAGCAGTTGGACCCAGCGGGGGGGCTCCTACAATGAGCAGTTCTTC.

This clone was seen many times. The DNA has an unread or ambiguous base, and its residue is written X. The rearrangement links TRBV11-3 to TRBJ2-5; 10 positions match TRBD2. The CDR3 runs 15 residues. V shed 2 bases, J shed 5 bases, and the junction held 5 bases outside the gene matches. The V gene's germline CDR1 is SGHNT and CDR2 YENEEA. The CDR3 DNA sequence: TGTGCCAGCAGCTTAAGCGGGGGGGCMGTGGAGACCCAGTACTTC. It yields the protein CASSLSGGXVETQYF. The full CDR3 reads CASSLSGGAVETQYF.

The chain couples TRBV6-8 to TRBJ2-1, with 7 bases identical to TRBD2. CDR3 length: 16 amino acids. Germline trimming cut 5 bases from V and 9 bases from J; bases unmatched to any gene: 16. The germline V gene encodes CDR1 MNHGY and CDR2 SAAAGT. Here the CDR3 reads CASSGASGLPSGEQFF. DNA for the CDR3: TGTGCCAGCAGTGGAGCTAGCGGCCTACCCTCGGGTGAGCAGTTCTTC.

The rearrangement links TRBV5-1 to TRBJ1-2, with a possible D match to TRBD1 (5 bases). The CDR3 consists of 15 residues. The V and J ends lost 0 bases and 3 bases respectively, with 12 bases between them. CDR1 SGHRS and CDR2 YFSETQ come from the germline V gene. CDR3 amino acids: CASSLAAGSDYGYTF. The CDR3 DNA reads TGCGCCAGCAGCTTGGCCGCAGGGTCCGACTATGGCTACACCTTC. Together with reference TRBV5-1 and TRBJ1-2, the CDR3 gives the full variable domain: KAGVTQTPRYLIKTRGQQVTLSCSPISGHRSVSWYQQTPGQGLQFLFEYFSETQRNKGNFPGRFSGRQFSNSRSEMNVSTLELGDSALYLCASSLAAGSDYGYTFGSGTRLTVV.

This clone ranks as medium-sized. V and J are TRBV14 and TRBJ2-3; D gene unclear. V was clipped by 1 base and J by 4 bases, with 0 bases between them. There are 11 residues in the CDR3. The germline gives CDR1 SGHDN, CDR2 FVKESK. CDR3 nucleotides: TGTGCCAGCAGCCAAGCAGATACGCAGTATTTT. It yields the protein CASSQADTQYF.

This clone was found a few times. CDR3 sequence: CASSLADTGELFF. The CDR3 nucleotides read TGCGCCAGCAGCTTGGCGGACACCGGGGAGCTGTTTTTT. The V and J genes are TRBV23-1 and TRBJ2-2, with no clear D. TRBV23-1 is identified as an open reading frame with a role that is uncertain. The CDR3 is made up of 13 amino acids. V was cut by 6 bases and J by 3 bases, with 8 bases left in between.

V and J are TRBV28 and TRBJ2-2; D perhaps matches TRBD1 (6 bases). The CDR3 has 12 amino acids. Trimming removed 8 bases from V and 5 bases from J, with 9 bases in between. The germline CDR1 and CDR2 sequences are MDHEN and SYDVKM. CDR3 sequence reads: CASLTGTGELFF. Written as DNA, the CDR3 is TGTGCCAGCCTTACAGGGACCGGGGAGCTGTTTTTT.

By sample share, this clone is medium-sized. The chain is built from TRBV12-5 and TRBJ1-1; 7 nucleotides match TRBD1. CDR1 LGHNT and CDR2 FRNRAP come from the germline V gene. The CDR3 has 11 residues. CDR3 DNA sequence: TGTGCCAGCAAAAGGGGGCTTGAAGCTTTCTTT. Protein: CASKRGLEAFF.

This chain connects TRBV28 to TRBJ1-2; D might be TRBD1 (5 bases). With 3 bases removed from V and 6 bases from J, the gap between germline ends came to 11 bases. Germline CDR1 and CDR2: MDHEN and SYDVKM. The CDR3 runs 13 residues. The CDR3 reads CASSFVRVDGYTF. DNA of the CDR3: TGTGCCAGCAGTTTTGTCAGGGTCGATGGCTACACCTTC.

V is TRBV5-1 and J is TRBJ1-2; 9 bases map to TRBD1. The CDR3 contains 16 residues. V lost 3 bases to trimming and J lost 6 bases; unmatched junction nucleotides: 12. CDR1 SGHRS and CDR2 YFSETQ come from the germline V gene. CDR3 nucleotide sequence: TGCGCCAGCAGCTGGACAGGGGAGGCACGTGCGGATGGCTACACCTTC. This sequence encodes CASSWTGEARADGYTF.

The CDR3 here is CASSLIRLGNQPQHF. In nucleotides, the CDR3 is TGTGCCAGCAGCTTAATCCGGTTGGGCAATCAGCCCCAGCATTTT. The chain joins TRBV28 to TRBJ1-5; D is ambiguous. Germline V gene lookup returns CDR1 MDHEN and CDR2 SYDVKM. The germline V and J ends were trimmed by 6 bases and 2 bases, with 14 bases remaining between them. The CDR3 spans 15 residues.

The chain carries TRBV28 and TRBJ2-7; D possibly uses TRBD1 or TRBD2 (5 bases each). The germline V and J ends were trimmed by 3 bases and 3 bases, with 12 bases remaining between them. Germline V gives CDR1 MDHEN, CDR2 SYDVKM. The CDR3 length is 14 residues. As DNA, the CDR3 is TGTGCCAGCAGTTTCGCCGGGGACGACTACGAGCAGTACTTC. This translates into CASSFAGDDYEQYF.

The chain couples TRBV19 to TRBJ1-5, with D maybe TRBD1 (5 bases). Germline CDR1 LNHDA, CDR2 SQIVND (reference sequence). There are 12 residues in the CDR3. V was pared by 5 bases and J by 4 bases, with 6 bases between. This chain's CDR3 is CASSHRNQPQHF. In DNA form, the CDR3 reads TGTGCCAGTAGTCACAGGAATCAGCCCCAGCATTTT.

This clone was picked up many times. The rearrangement joins TRBV9 to TRBJ2-2; TRBD1 aligns across 10 bases. The CDR3 is made up of 16 amino acids. Trimming took 3 bases from V and 7 from J; bases not matched to a gene: 9. Germline CDR1 is SGDLS and CDR2 is YYNGEE. The CDR3 reads CASSARTGGMNGELFF. The CDR3 region has the DNA TGTGCCAGCAGCGCAAGGACAGGGGGTATGAACGGGGAGCTGTTTTTT.

The chain uses TRBV28 and TRBJ1-1; 12 bases align to TRBD1. Germline V gene sequence: CDR1 MDHEN, CDR2 SYDVKM. The CDR3 has 15 amino acids. The V segment lost 5 bases and the J segment 2 bases; nucleotides outside the gene matches: 3. This CDR3 reads CASSGTGGINTEAFF. Written as DNA, the CDR3 is TGTGCCAGCAGTGGGACAGGGGGCATAAACACTGAAGCTTTCTTT.

This rearrangement joins TRBV9 to TRBJ1-1; a possible D gene is TRBD1 (5 bases). The CDR3 totals 12 residues. Trimming left V 5 bases short and J 6 bases short, with 11 bases between. From germline, CDR1 is SGDLS and CDR2 YYNGEE. The CDR3 is CASSAATAEAFF. The CDR3 nucleotides read TGTGCCAGCAGTGCGGCGACAGCTGAAGCTTTCTTT.

The table lists this clone with a few counts. CDR3 protein: CASSLVGGEYQPQHF. The CDR3, as DNA: TGTGCCAGCAGCTTAGTGGGAGGGGAGTATCAGCCCCAGCATTTT. The V gene is TRBV11-3, the J gene TRBJ1-5; possibly TRBD1 for D (5 bases). V was clipped by 1 base and J by 5 bases, with 12 bases between them. Germline V CDR1 and CDR2: SGHNT, YENEEA. The CDR3 extends over 15 amino acids.

In this sample, this clone turned up a few times. The chain has TRBV6-8 and TRBJ1-5; D not certain. V was pared by 8 bases and J by 4 bases, with 15 bases between. The length of the CDR3 is 14 residues. CDR1 is MNHGY, CDR2 SAAAGT, per germline. DNA for the CDR3: TGTGCCAGCGGTAGACCCGAGTCTAATCAGCCCCAGCATTTT. Translating gives CASGRPESNQPQHF.

This chain joins TRBV19 and TRBJ2-1; 8 bases match TRBD2. CDR3 length equals 16 residues. The germline CDR1 and CDR2 sequences are LNHDA and SQIVND (reference sequence). V lost 5 bases and J lost 6; bases outside the gene matches: 12. DNA of the CDR3: TGTGCCAGTAGTCTAGCCGGGGGGGCCGCTACCAATGAGCAGTTCTTC. Translated, it gives CASSLAGGAATNEQFF.

Many counts were recorded for this clone. V and J are TRBV9 and TRBJ2-5; D perhaps matches TRBD2 (6 bases). The CDR3 has 17 amino acids. Germline lookup yields CDR1 SGDLS and CDR2 YYNGEE. The V end was cut by 4 bases, the J end by 0 bases, with 19 bases between. CDR3 loop: CASSWGGGNANQETQYF. DNA for the CDR3: TGTGCCAGCAGCTGGGGTGGAGGGAACGCCAACCAAGAGACCCAGTACTTC.

This clone was seen a handful of times. This sequence joins TRBV30 and TRBJ1-2; D is undetermined. CDR1 and CDR2 (germline): GTSNPN, SVGIG (reference sequence). V gave up 0 bases and J gave up 4 bases, with 6 bases separating them. This CDR3 has 12 residues. The CDR3 DNA is TGTGCCTGGAGTGTCCACCCCTATGGCTACACCTTC. Protein sequence: CAWSVHPYGYTF.

This chain connects TRBV19 to TRBJ2-5; unclear D gene. The germline V gene encodes CDR1 LNHDA and CDR2 SQIVND (reference sequence). The CDR3 sequence is 14 residues long. The germline V and J ends were trimmed by 1 base and 5 bases, with 11 bases remaining between them. For the CDR3, the DNA is TGTGCCAGTAGTATAGGGGCGGTGGAGGAGACCCAGTACTTC. Translation gives CASSIGAVEETQYF.

This clone was seen repeatedly, ten times or more. This chain connects TRBV7-1 to TRBJ2-7; D is unclear. TRBV7-1 counts as an open reading frame of uncertain function. Trimming removed 5 bases from V and 0 bases from J, with 8 bases in between. The CDR3 covers 13 residues. The CDR3 sequence is CASSVQDSYEQYF. CDR3 nucleotide sequence: TGTGCCAGCAGCGTACAAGACTCCTACGAGCAGTACTTC.

The chain recombines TRBV10-2 with TRBJ2-3; D tentatively reads TRBD1 or TRBD2 (5 bases each). The CDR3 loop spans 13 amino acids. Germline V lookup: CDR1 WSHSY, CDR2 SAAADI. V lost 7 bases and J 5 bases, leaving 13 bases between the germline ends. The CDR3 DNA follows: TGCGCCAGCAACGGGGCCTGGGGAGATACGCAGTATTTT. Translation gives CASNGAWGDTQYF.

This clone was recorded a few times. The chain employs TRBV7-7 and TRBJ1-2; 7 bases map to TRBD1. The CDR3 loop spans 15 amino acids. Germline V gives CDR1 SSHAT, CDR2 FNYEAQ (reference sequence). V gave up 1 base and J gave up 2 bases; unmatched junction bases: 4. This chain's CDR3 is CASSLDRGGNYGYTF. Here the CDR3 DNA reads TGTGCCAGCAGCTTAGACAGGGGAGGAAACTATGGCTACACCTTC.

This clone was seen a handful of times. The chain links TRBV6-8 to TRBJ1-1; 7 bases are shared with TRBD1. V dropped 2 bases and J dropped 8; count of bases not matched to a gene: 11. CDR1 is MNHGY and CDR2 is SAAAGT in the germline V gene. The CDR3 has 15 residues. The CDR3 protein is CASSYPGQKEREAFF. In DNA form, the CDR3 reads TGTGCCAGCAGTTACCCGGGACAGAAAGAACGAGAAGCTTTCTTT.

This clone was picked up many times. The chain combines TRBV6-8 with TRBJ2-1; 16 positions agree with TRBD2. Germline CDR1 reads MNHGY; CDR2 reads SAAAGT. The V segment lost 6 bases and the J segment 12 bases; nucleotides outside the gene matches: 11. CDR3 length: 16 amino acids. CDR3 region: CASRYLGTSGGAGQFF. The CDR3 DNA is TGTGCCAGCAGATACCTAGGGACTAGCGGGGGGGCCGGGCAGTTCTTC.

This clone is categorized as medium-sized (0.01 to 0.1%). The chain recombines TRBV11-3 with TRBJ1-2; TRBD1 is a possible D gene (5 bases). CDR1 is SGHNT and CDR2 is YENEEA in the germline V gene. Trimming removed 3 bases at V and 3 bases at J, with 11 bases between. The CDR3 runs to 14 residues. The CDR3 coding sequence is TGTGCCAGCAGCTTGAGGGGTGTGGACTATGGCTACACCTTC. This gives the protein CASSLRGVDYGYTF.